These 18 T cell receptor beta chains were sequenced from one sample in a study of post-analysis software for immune sequencing data. Researchers reported that TCR beta cDNA libraries carried unique molecular identifiers. TCRdb reprocessed the PCR reads via MiXCR and lists one record per CDR3 protein. The sample records some 370,000 distinct CDR3 sequences, roughly 35% being singletons. Regarding the study as a whole: Five TRBV segments occurring more often in patients than controls included TRBV5-6, TRBV5-1 and TRBV20-1.

Antigens for these TCRs are unknown. The sequenced sample was blood. These receptors came from a girl between 10 and 17 years old with multiple sclerosis.

The J gene is TRBJ2-3, the V gene TRBV3-1; D perhaps matches TRBD2 (6 bases). Deletions cut 7 bases from V and 0 bases from J, with 17 bases between. CDR3 length: 16 residues. CDR1 is LGHDT, CDR2 YNNKEL, per germline (reference sequence). CDR3 bases: TGTGCCAGCACGGAGGGGCTAGACTCTAGCACAGATACGCAGTATTTT. It codes for CASTEGLDSSTDTQYF.

The rearrangement links TRBV3-1 to TRBJ2-1; no clear D gene. The CDR3 loop spans 12 amino acids. Trimming pared 4 bases from V and 9 bases from J, leaving 10 bases between. Germline CDR1 reads LGHDT; CDR2 reads YNNKEL (reference sequence). The CDR3 region is CASSPNAGEQFF. The CDR3 DNA is TGTGCCAGCAGCCCAAACGCCGGTGAGCAGTTCTTC.

The V and J genes are TRBV6-5 and TRBJ1-4, with D unclear. The CDR3 sequence is 16 residues long. Germline V lookup: CDR1 MNHEY, CDR2 SVGAGI. The V end was cut by 0 bases, the J end by 3 bases, with 11 bases between. The CDR3: CASSYSFARANEKLFF. The CDR3 region has the DNA TGTGCCAGCAGTTACTCGTTTGCCAGAGCTAATGAAAAACTGTTTTTT.

This clonotype was seen more than once but under ten times. V and J are TRBV27 and TRBJ2-1; weak D call: TRBD2 (7 bases). V lost 4 bases to trimming and J lost 3 bases, with 13 bases between them. The CDR3 has 15 residues. Germline CDR1 MNHEY, CDR2 SMNVEV (reference sequence). CDR3 in DNA: TGTGCCAGCAGTTCGGCGGGGGCCGGCTACAATGAGCAGTTCTTC. The encoded protein is CASSSAGAGYNEQFF.

This clonotype was seen a handful of times. The V gene is TRBV7-9, the J gene TRBJ2-3; tentatively, D is TRBD2 (6 bases). Trimming pared 4 bases from V and 0 bases from J, leaving 14 bases between. The CDR3 totals 16 residues. Germline CDR1 reads SEHNR; CDR2 reads FQNEAQ (reference sequence). The CDR3 region has the DNA TGTGCCAGCAGCTCCTTAGCGGCCACTAGCACAGATACGCAGTATTTT. Protein product: CASSSLAATSTDTQYF.

This clonotype was seen ten or more times. The rearrangement joins TRBV5-6 to TRBJ2-3, with 12 nucleotides matching TRBD2. There are 16 residues in the CDR3. V lost 5 bases to trimming and J lost 2 bases; unmatched junction nucleotides: 6. Germline CDR1 is SGHDT and CDR2 is YYEEEE. CDR3 protein: CASSLGLAGYTDTQYF. In nucleotides, the CDR3 is TGTGCCAGCAGTCTCGGACTAGCGGGGTACACAGATACGCAGTATTTT.

The chain is built from TRBV7-9 and TRBJ2-6; tentative D call: TRBD1 (5 bases). V dropped 0 bases and J dropped 0 bases, with 15 bases sitting between them. Germline V gene lookup returns CDR1 SEHNR and CDR2 FQNEAQ (reference sequence). This CDR3 is built from 19 residues. CDR3 nucleotides: TGTGCCAGCAGCTTAGCAGGGGTCAGGCCCTACTCTGGGGCCAACGTCCTGACTTTC. Translation gives CASSLAGVRPYSGANVLTF.

The V gene is TRBV4-3, the J gene TRBJ2-1; 12 nucleotides match TRBD2. CDR3 length equals 15 residues. Germline values: CDR1 LGHNA, CDR2 YSLEER. Unmatched junction bases numbered 5, after V lost 3 bases and J lost 8 bases. CDR3 coding DNA: TGCGCCAGCAGCCATACTAGCGGGGGGCAGGATGAGCAGTTCTTC. Translated, it gives CASSHTSGGQDEQFF.

To note about this clonotype: Just one base apart from a much larger clone, this may be a read error. The chain joins TRBV6-6 to TRBJ2-5, with TRBD2 matching 7 bases. This CDR3 has 17 residues. CDR1 is MNHNY, CDR2 SVGAGI, per germline (reference sequence). Here the CDR3 reads CASSFFAGLETGETRYF. The DNA of the CDR3 is TGTGCCAGCAGTTTCTTCGCCGGACTAGAAACGGGAGAGACCCGGTACTTC.

The genes are TRBV12-3 or TRBV12-4 and TRBJ2-1; tentatively, D is TRBD1 (6 bases). Trimming removed 6 bases from V and 4 bases from J, with 16 bases in between. This CDR3 comprises 15 residues. The CDR3 DNA reads TGTGCCAGCAGGGGCCGACAGGTCTTTTACAATGAGCAGTTCTTC. Encoded protein: CASRGRQVFYNEQFF.

This clonotype was detected only a few times. The junction departs from the called germline gene at one end, perhaps through a read error. In DNA form, the CDR3 reads TGTACCAGCAGCCTCGGACAGGGTCTACAAGAGACCCAGTACTTC. Translation: CTSSLGQGLQETQYF. The chain links TRBV11-2 to TRBJ2-7; 8 positions match TRBD1. The DNA end is a closer match to TRBJ2-5, so the J assignment may be wrong. Germline V gene sequence: CDR1 SGHAT, CDR2 FQNNGV. This CDR3 region has 15 residues.

This clonotype has a handful of counts. The V gene is TRBV7-2, the J gene TRBJ1-1; D call uncertain. Germline V gives CDR1 SGHTA, CDR2 FQGNSA. Trimming cost V 1 base and J 2 bases, with 5 bases left between them. This CDR3 comprises 13 residues. The CDR3 sequence: CASSLVPNTEAFF. The CDR3 coding sequence is TGTGCCAGCAGCTTAGTTCCCAACACTGAAGCTTTCTTT.

This chain connects TRBV4-1 to TRBJ1-4; 7 bases align to TRBD1. The CDR3 contains 15 residues. V dropped 0 bases and J dropped 8; count of bases not matched to a gene: 6. Germline CDR1 reads MGHRA; CDR2 reads YSYEKL. The CDR3 DNA reads TGCGCCAGCAGCCAAGACCCACAGGGGTACGAAAAACTGTTTTTT. It translates to CASSQDPQGYEKLFF.

The chain is built from TRBV7-2 and TRBJ2-1, with 7 bases that match TRBD2. Trimming took 1 base from V and 6 from J; bases not matched to a gene: 6. The V gene's germline CDR1 is SGHTA and CDR2 FQGNSA. The CDR3 has 15 residues. This chain's CDR3 is CASSLDWGGSNEQFF. DNA of the CDR3: TGTGCCAGCAGCTTAGATTGGGGGGGAAGCAATGAGCAGTTCTTC.

This clonotype was counted once. The rearrangement links TRBV7-9 to TRBJ1-1; D is unclear. V lost 5 bases to trimming and J lost 5 bases, with 15 bases between them. Germline CDR1 is SEHNR and CDR2 is FQNEAQ (reference sequence). The CDR3 consists of 14 residues. For the CDR3, the DNA is TGTGCCAGCAGCCAAGCATCGTCGGGAACTGAAGCTTTCTTT. It encodes CASSQASSGTEAFF.

The chain carries TRBV7-6 and TRBJ1-4; 8 positions agree with TRBD1. The CDR3 runs 14 residues. CDR1 is SGHVS and CDR2 is FNYEAQ in the germline V gene. V shed 5 bases, J shed 7 bases, and the junction held 6 bases outside the gene matches. The CDR3 protein is CASSANRGGEKLFF. For the CDR3, the DNA is TGTGCCAGCAGCGCCAACAGGGGGGGTGAAAAACTGTTTTTT.

This clonotype has only a few counts. The junction and the germline gene differ at one end; a read error may be behind it. The V call is TRBV6-2 or TRBV6-3, the J call TRBJ2-7; D possibly corresponds to TRBD2 (6 bases). The CDR3 spans 12 residues. Germline CDR1 is MNHEY and CDR2 is SVGEGT. The CDR3 nucleotides read TGTGCCAGCAGCTGGGACTCCCACGAGCAGTACTTC. Protein: CASSWDSHEQYF.

J is TRBJ1-1 and V is TRBV10-3, with 7 bases identical to TRBD1. This CDR3 is built from 14 residues. Germline assignment: CDR1 ENHRY and CDR2 SYGVKD. The ends lost 3 bases at V and 3 bases at J; junction bases unmatched: 4. The CDR3 reads CAISEGQGDTEAFF. Written as DNA, the CDR3 is TGTGCCATCAGTGAAGGGCAGGGGGACACTGAAGCTTTCTTT.